The entry below describes one T cell receptor beta chain. This CDR3 is built from 12 residues. Between the trimmed V and J ends, which lost 2 bases and 5 bases, there was a span of 9 bases. The V gene's germline CDR1 is GTSNPN and CDR2 SVGIG (reference sequence). The data are from a study of T cell changes during pregnancy in multiple sclerosis. Here immunoSEQ multiplex PCR was the method, and the copy in TCRdb shows in-frame clones only, minus some. The sample shows tens of thousands of clones, 85% to 90% of them seen only once. The specimen comprised CD4+ T cells from peripheral blood mononuclear cells, sampled in the first trimester of pregnancy. This receptor was taken from a female donor with multiple sclerosis, enrolled in a pregnancy study. This chain uses TRBV30 with TRBJ1-2, with D unclear. Here the CDR3 DNA reads TGTGCCTGGAGTATGGAGGATTATGGCTACACCTTC. Translating gives CAWSMEDYGYTF.